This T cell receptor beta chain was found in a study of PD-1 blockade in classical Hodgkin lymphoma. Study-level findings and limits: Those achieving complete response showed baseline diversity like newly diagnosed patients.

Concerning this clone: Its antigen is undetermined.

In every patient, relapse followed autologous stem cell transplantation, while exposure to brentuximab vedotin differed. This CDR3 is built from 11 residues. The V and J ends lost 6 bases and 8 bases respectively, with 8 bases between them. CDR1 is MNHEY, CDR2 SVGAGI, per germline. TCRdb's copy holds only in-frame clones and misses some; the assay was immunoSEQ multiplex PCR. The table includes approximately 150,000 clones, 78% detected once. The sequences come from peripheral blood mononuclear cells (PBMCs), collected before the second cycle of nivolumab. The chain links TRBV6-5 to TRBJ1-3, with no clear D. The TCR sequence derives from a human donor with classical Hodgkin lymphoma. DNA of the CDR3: TGTGCCAGCAGGACGGAACACACCATATATTTT. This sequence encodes CASRTEHTIYF.